These T cell receptor beta chains were read from a single sample in a study of beta chain features in type 1 diabetes. Some clones are missing from TCRdb's copy, which holds only in-frame ones; the method was immunoSEQ multiplex PCR. The sample lists under 950,000 clones, roughly a sixth occurring once. The specimen sequenced was naive CD4+ T cells from blood. These receptors all come from a woman between 18 and 29 years old in good health. Each CDR3 is given with its conserved first and last residue. The D gene is left open where the match is weak. Clone sizes are given selectively: once, few, many, or a class where the clone is expanded.

NA	TRBV5-4	TRBJ2-5	NA	CASSLDPGETQYF	TGTGCCAGCAGCTTAGATCCGGGGGAGACCCAGTACTTC
NA	TRBV28	TRBJ2-3	few	CASSSNSDTQYF	TGTGCCAGCAGTTCCAACTCGGATACGCAGTATTTT
NA	TRBV19	TRBJ1-5	NA	CASSLGFQATNQPQHF	TGTGCCAGTAGTTTGGGGTTTCAGGCGACCAATCAGCCCCAGCATTTT
NA	TRBV7-9	TRBJ1-1	few	CASSLATQGTEAFF	TGTGCCAGCAGCTTAGCGACGCAGGGCACTGAAGCTTTCTTT
TRBD1	TRBV7-6	TRBJ2-3	NA	CASSSRTGNTDTQYF	TGTGCCAGCAGCTCCCGGACAGGGAACACAGATACGCAGTATTTT
NA	TRBV28	TRBJ2-7	few	CASIDGSTWVPYF	TGTGCCAGCATCGACGGCTCGACCTGGGTGCCTTACTTC
TRBD1	TRBV6-5	TRBJ2-5	NA	CASNPTGLQETQYF	TGTGCCAGCAACCCGACAGGGCTCCAAGAGACCCAGTACTTC
TRBD1	TRBV7-3	TRBJ1-2	few	CASSLTGGDGYTF	TGTGCCAGCAGCCTTACAGGGGGCGATGGCTACACCTTC
NA	TRBV7-6	TRBJ2-7	NA	CASSLETGGAYEQYF	TGTGCCAGCAGCTTAGAGACAGGTGGGGCCTACGAGCAGTACTTC
NA	TRBV11-2	TRBJ2-7	few	CASSLGEAGLNYEQYF	TGTGCCAGCAGCTTAGGGGAGGCGGGACTGAACTACGAGCAGTACTTC
NA	TRBV18	TRBJ2-1	few	CASSRRGDYNEQFF	TGTGCCAGCTCACGGCGAGGGGACTACAATGAGCAGTTCTTC
TRBD2	TRBV7-3	TRBJ2-2	NA	CASSSFTSGGTGELFF	TGTGCCAGCAGCTCCTTCACTAGCGGCGGGACCGGGGAGCTGTTTTTT
NA	TRBV5-4	TRBJ1-2	NA	CASSSVRTEYGYTF	TGTGCCAGCAGCTCCGTAAGGACAGAGTATGGCTACACCTTC
TRBD1	TRBV2	TRBJ1-4	few	CASSDPGTGNEKLFF	TGTGCCAGCAGTGACCCAGGGACAGGGAATGAAAAACTGTTTTTT
NA	TRBV19	TRBJ1-1	few	CASSLYGGLNTEAFF	TGTGCCAGTAGTCTCTACGGGGGTCTGAACACTGAAGCTTTCTTT